Below are 18 T cell receptor beta chains sequenced from a single sample in a study of sequential checkpoint blockade in melanoma (dated by TCRdb to about 2019). Interpreted using the paper, the treatment or condition label stands for: randomized to nivolumab then ipilimumab (arm A) or the reverse (arm B). Library method: the immunoSEQ multiplex PCR assay. Entries here come from immuneACCESS through TCRdb and include only in-frame sequences with V and J called. Some clones fail to appear in such tables; in the studies checked, an unresolved V gene covers under half of the shortfall, and the cause of the remainder is unknown. The sample data list approximately 10,000 clones, and roughly 73% of these were observed just once. The top ten hold over 9% of the sample. Sample: CD8+ T cells sorted from blood (inferred from file names), taken from a patient given nivolumab and ipilimumab in sequence. All receptors derive from a human donor with melanoma.

This clone was seen only a few times. The chain employs TRBV7-3 and TRBJ2-5; 10 bases are shared with TRBD2. J lost 2 bases, V lost 5 bases, and 5 bases had no gene match. This CDR3 region has 15 residues. CDR1 is SGHTA and CDR2 is FQGTGA in the germline V gene. The CDR3, as DNA: TGTGCCAGCAGCCAGACTAGCGGGTCACAAGAGACCCAGTACTTC. Amino acid sequence: CASSQTSGSQETQYF.

The gene calls are TRBV4-1 and TRBJ2-1; TRBD2 is a possible D gene (6 bases). The germline CDR1 and CDR2 sequences are MGHRA and YSYEKL. The CDR3 spans 17 residues. V shed 4 bases and J shed 5 bases, with 21 bases lying between them. CDR3 in amino acids: CASSLKEGSSVNNEQFF. The CDR3, as DNA: TGCGCCAGCAGCCTTAAGGAAGGCTCTAGCGTAAACAATGAGCAGTTCTTC.

The rearrangement links TRBV10-3 to TRBJ1-2; D call uncertain. The germline V gene encodes CDR1 ENHRY and CDR2 SYGVKD. Trimming left V 0 bases short and J 1 base short, with 24 bases between. The CDR3 length is 20 residues. The CDR3 DNA follows: TGTGCCATCAGTGAGTCTCTGGGCAGAGAGTCCCGATACTTTAACTATGGCTACACCTTC. Its translation: CAISESLGRESRYFNYGYTF.

The J gene is TRBJ2-1, the V gene TRBV28; TRBD2 matches at 9 bases. Looked up from germline, CDR1 is MDHEN and CDR2 is SYDVKM. The V and J ends lost 7 bases and 3 bases, in that order; junction bases with no gene match: 4. This CDR3 is 14 amino acids long. DNA of the CDR3: TGTGCCAGCACCCGACTAGCGGACTACAATGAGCAGTTCTTC. The encoded protein is CASTRLADYNEQFF.

The chain uses TRBV5-5 and TRBJ2-7; TRBD1 is a possible D gene (6 bases). V was cut by 0 bases and J by 6 bases, with 13 bases left in between. The CDR3 totals 14 residues. The V gene's germline CDR1 is SGHKS and CDR2 YYEKEE (reference sequence). The CDR3 nucleotides are TGTGCCAGCAGCTTGGGTTTAGGGGGTGGCGAGCAGTACTTC. It is translated as CASSLGLGGGEQYF. The variable domain in full, completed from reference TRBV5-5 and TRBJ2-7, reads DAGVTQSPTHLIKTRGQQVTLRCSPISGHKSVSWYQQVLGQGPQFIFQYYEKEERGRGNFPDRFSARQFPNYSSELNVNALLLGDSALYLCASSLGLGGGEQYFGPGTRLTVT.

This clone is medium-sized within its sample. The J gene is TRBJ1-5, the V gene TRBV7-9; 9 nucleotides agree with TRBD1. The CDR3 runs to 15 residues. Germline assignment: CDR1 SEHNR and CDR2 FQNEAQ (reference sequence). The junction had 4 bases not matched to a gene; V was cut back by 5 bases and J by 2 bases. CDR3 sequence reads: CASSLDRGGNQPQHF. The CDR3 DNA reads as TGTGCCAGCAGCCTCGACAGGGGGGGCAATCAGCCCCAGCATTTT.

The V call is TRBV29-1, the J call TRBJ2-5; possibly TRBD1 for D (7 bases). CDR1 SQVTM and CDR2 ANQGSEA come from the germline V gene. There are 15 residues in the CDR3. With 2 bases removed from V and 5 bases from J, the gap between germline ends came to 18 bases. DNA for the CDR3: TGCAGCGTTGAACCAGTGGAGGGGGCTAGGGAGACCCAGTACTTC. Its protein product is CSVEPVEGARETQYF.

By sample share, this clone is medium-sized (0.01 to 0.1%). V usage is TRBV19 and J usage is TRBJ2-1, with D perhaps TRBD1 (7 bases). This CDR3 has 17 residues. V lost 8 bases and J lost 0, with 20 bases in between. Germline CDR1 reads LNHDA; CDR2 reads SQIVND (reference sequence). The CDR3 protein is CASPGTPGGSSYNEQFF. For the CDR3, the DNA is TGTGCCAGTCCCGGGACACCAGGGGGGAGCTCCTACAATGAGCAGTTCTTC.

The genes are TRBV6-1 and TRBJ2-7; D possibly corresponds to TRBD2 (6 bases). V dropped 1 base and J dropped 3 bases, with 13 bases sitting between them. The CDR3 runs to 15 residues. Germline V lookup: CDR1 MNHNS, CDR2 SASEGT. The CDR3 DNA is TGTGCCAGCAGTGAAGTAGACGGGAGCGGCTACGAGCAGTACTTC. It translates to CASSEVDGSGYEQYF.

This chain joins TRBV20-1 and TRBJ2-1; D may be TRBD2 (6 bases). The CDR3 is 11 amino acids. Trimming shortened V by 3 bases and J by 10 bases, and 10 bases separated the two germline ends. CDR1 DFQATT and CDR2 SNEGSKA come from the germline V gene (reference sequence). As DNA, the CDR3 is TGCAGTGCTAGGAGACTAGGCGAGCAGTTCTTC. Translation gives CSARRLGEQFF.

Only a few counts were recorded for this clone. The chain uses TRBV28 and TRBJ1-3; D might be TRBD1 (6 bases). The CDR3 length is 16 residues. Germline lookup yields CDR1 MDHEN and CDR2 SYDVKM. Trimming cost V 5 bases and J 0 bases, with 14 bases left between them. CDR3 nucleotide sequence: TGTGCCAGCAGTCCCTCGACAGGCCACTCTGGAAACACCATATATTTT. Protein sequence: CASSPSTGHSGNTIYF.

The chain recombines TRBV7-3 with TRBJ1-5, with 8 bases aligning to TRBD1. Germline V gene data show CDR1 as SGHTA and CDR2 as FQGTGA. CDR3 length equals 18 residues. J gave up 1 base and V 4 bases, and 12 bases lay outside the gene matches. Written as DNA, the CDR3 is TGTGCCAGCAGCTCCCCCTCAGGGGGCGTTGAGAGCAATCAGCCCCAGCATTTT. Amino acid sequence: CASSSPSGGVESNQPQHF.

The rearrangement joins TRBV11-2 to TRBJ1-1; 12 nucleotides line up with TRBD1. Trimming removed 1 base from V and 5 bases from J; junction bases left unmatched: 2. Germline V gene sequence: CDR1 SGHAT, CDR2 FQNNGV. This CDR3 has 15 residues. The CDR3 coding sequence is TGTGCCAGCAGCTTAGGGGACAGGGGGCGTACTGAAGCTTTCTTT. Encoded protein: CASSLGDRGRTEAFF.

The chain couples TRBV4-2 to TRBJ2-1; 8 positions match TRBD2. Germline V CDR1 and CDR2: LGHNA, YNFKEQ. The length of the CDR3 is 15 residues. J lost 7 bases, V lost 5 bases, and 10 bases had no gene match. For the CDR3, the DNA is TGTGCCAGCAGCTGGTTAGCGGGAATCGAAAATGAGCAGTTCTTC. Its translation is CASSWLAGIENEQFF.

This sequence joins TRBV27 and TRBJ2-1; D gene ambiguous. Trimming pared 2 bases from V and 4 bases from J, leaving 12 bases between. The CDR3 is 15 amino acids. Germline CDR1 and CDR2: MNHEY and SMNVEV (reference sequence). The CDR3 is CASSLRSEIYNEQFF. CDR3 nucleotide sequence: TGTGCCAGCAGTTTAAGGAGCGAGATATACAATGAGCAGTTCTTC.

The chain carries TRBV27 and TRBJ2-1; 8 bases fit TRBD2. Germline V gene lookup returns CDR1 MNHEY and CDR2 SMNVEV (reference sequence). V shed 1 base, J shed 9 bases, and the junction held 8 bases outside the gene matches. This CDR3 region has 15 residues. CDR3 sequence reads: CASSLLAGRSGEQFF. Here the CDR3 DNA reads TGTGCCAGCAGTTTATTAGCGGGGAGGTCTGGTGAGCAGTTCTTC.

A remark on this clone: Mismatch with germline at one junction end may stem from a read error. V usage is TRBV7-7 and J usage is TRBJ2-7, with 7 bases matching TRBD2. CDR3 length: 15 residues. Germline CDR1 SSHAT, CDR2 FNYEAQ (reference sequence). CDR3 protein: CASSLGPSGTYEQYF. CDR3 bases: TGTGCTAGCAGCCTAGGCCCTAGCGGAACCTACGAGCAGTACTTC.

As concerns this clone: The same CDR3 also results from other DNA sequences found in this sample. CDR3 region: CASSSLPPGSYNSPLHF. The DNA of the CDR3 is TGTGCCAGCAGCTCGCTACCTCCGGGGAGCTATAATTCACCCCTCCACTTT. The chain uses TRBV7-9 and TRBJ1-6; D unresolved. Germline V gives CDR1 SEHNR, CDR2 FQNEAQ (reference sequence). With 4 bases removed from V and 3 bases from J, the gap between germline ends came to 16 bases. This CDR3 contains 17 residues.